This T cell receptor (beta chain) stems from a study of control samples from healthy donors and cancer patients. Sequenced by immunoSEQ multiplex PCR; TCRdb stores in-frame clones only, minus some. The sample lists 120,000 to 150,000 clones, roughly 93% occurring once. This CDR3 comprises 15 residues. With 4 bases removed from V and 7 bases from J, the gap between germline ends came to 20 bases. The germline gives CDR1 SNHLY, CDR2 FYNNEI. The count of this clone is one. The V call is TRBV2, the J call TRBJ2-7; D not certain. Sequencing was done on a sample of blood. The sequence came from a man aged 18 to 30 in good health. Here the CDR3 reads CASSVEGHTTGEQYF. The DNA of the CDR3 is TGTGCCAGCAGTGTGGAAGGTCACACAACCGGGGAGCAGTACTTC.